This T cell receptor beta chain was documented in a study of PD-L1 blockade in urothelial cancer. Germline lookup yields CDR1 KGHSH and CDR2 LQKENI. CDR3 length: 16 residues. V lost 0 bases to trimming and J lost 6 bases; unmatched junction nucleotides: 3. The time point here: pretreatment peripheral blood. Clones were read by immunoSEQ multiplex PCR, and TCRdb kept only the in-frame ones, dropping some. Of 100,000 to 150,000 clones listed, around 84% were seen once; the top ten hold about 2.9%. The chain employs TRBV18 and TRBJ2-1; the match to TRBD1 covers 12 bases. The sequence came from a man aged 45-60 years with urothelial cancer. The sample here was PBMCs, taken around atezolizumab (anti-PD-L1) treatment. CDR3 region: CASSPPGTGGCNEQFF. The CDR3 DNA is TGTGCCAGCTCACCACCGGGGACAGGGGGCTGCAATGAGCAGTTCTTC.